This T cell receptor (beta chain) was identified in a study of blood T cells in healthy people across ages. Study-wide results and caveats: Without sorted subsets, naive and antigen-experienced compartments could not be conclusively compared. Relative to aged donors, long-lived donors carried more naive CD4+ cells and displayed higher diversity.

Points on this clonotype: The antigen is not known.

Sample-barcoded 5' priming and a J-beta primer mix drove a second PCR of about 6 to 11 cycles. Each TCR beta cDNA got a 12-nucleotide random molecular identifier. From the 5' RACE reads, TCRdb called clonotypes with MiXCR, one entry per CDR3 protein. The sample shows about 1,800,000 distinct CDR3 sequences, 28% of them seen only once. This receptor was taken from a woman between 25 and 40 years old in good health. Sample: blood.

The CDR3 region is CAGSPGLGYEQYF. In nucleotides, the CDR3 is TGCGCCGGCTCTCCGGGACTAGGCTACGAGCAGTACTTC. The chain employs TRBV5-1 and TRBJ2-7, with 8 bases that match TRBD2. The length of the CDR3 is 13 residues. The germline CDR1 and CDR2 sequences are SGHRS and YFSETQ. Trimming removed 10 bases from V and 3 bases from J; junction bases left unmatched: 9.